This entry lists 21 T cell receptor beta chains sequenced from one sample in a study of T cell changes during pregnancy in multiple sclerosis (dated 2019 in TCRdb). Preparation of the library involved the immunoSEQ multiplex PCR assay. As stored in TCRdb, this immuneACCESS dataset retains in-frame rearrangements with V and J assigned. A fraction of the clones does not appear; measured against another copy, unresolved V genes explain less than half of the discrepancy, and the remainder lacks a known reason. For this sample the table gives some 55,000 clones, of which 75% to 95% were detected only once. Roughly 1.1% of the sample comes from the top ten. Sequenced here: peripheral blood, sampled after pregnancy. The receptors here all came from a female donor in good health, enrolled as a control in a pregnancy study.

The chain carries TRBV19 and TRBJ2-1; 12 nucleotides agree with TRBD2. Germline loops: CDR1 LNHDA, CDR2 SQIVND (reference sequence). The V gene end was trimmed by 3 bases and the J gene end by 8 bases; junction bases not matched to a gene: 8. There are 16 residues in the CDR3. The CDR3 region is CASSIRGLAGGDEQFF. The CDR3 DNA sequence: TGTGCCAGTAGTATTAGGGGGCTAGCGGGAGGGGATGAGCAGTTCTTC.

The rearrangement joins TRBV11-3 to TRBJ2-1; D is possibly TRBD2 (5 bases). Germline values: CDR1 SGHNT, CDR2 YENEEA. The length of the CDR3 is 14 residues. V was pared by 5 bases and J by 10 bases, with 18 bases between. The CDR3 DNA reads TGTGCCAGCAGCACGAGCGGCTTAGCCAGCGAGCAGTTCTTC. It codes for CASSTSGLASEQFF.

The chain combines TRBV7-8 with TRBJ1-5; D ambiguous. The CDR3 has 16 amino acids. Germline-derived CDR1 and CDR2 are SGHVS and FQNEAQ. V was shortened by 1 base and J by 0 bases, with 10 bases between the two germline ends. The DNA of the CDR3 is TGTGCCAGCAGCTTAGGAAGCTCTTATAGCAATCAGCCCCAGCATTTT. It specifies CASSLGSSYSNQPQHF.

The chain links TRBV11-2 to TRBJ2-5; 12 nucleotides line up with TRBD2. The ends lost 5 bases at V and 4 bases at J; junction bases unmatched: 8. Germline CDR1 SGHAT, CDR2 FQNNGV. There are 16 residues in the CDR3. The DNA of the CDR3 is TGTGCCAGCAGCCCGCTCCGACTAGCGGGAGTAGAGACCCAGTACTTC. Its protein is CASSPLRLAGVETQYF.

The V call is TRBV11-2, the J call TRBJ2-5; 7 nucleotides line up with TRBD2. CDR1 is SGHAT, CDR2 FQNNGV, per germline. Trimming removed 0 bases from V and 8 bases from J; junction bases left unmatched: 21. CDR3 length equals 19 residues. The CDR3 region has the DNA TGTGCCAGCAGCTTAGATGAAATAAGAGCTAGCGGCCTCCTGGGCACCCAGTACTTC. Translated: CASSLDEIRASGLLGTQYF.

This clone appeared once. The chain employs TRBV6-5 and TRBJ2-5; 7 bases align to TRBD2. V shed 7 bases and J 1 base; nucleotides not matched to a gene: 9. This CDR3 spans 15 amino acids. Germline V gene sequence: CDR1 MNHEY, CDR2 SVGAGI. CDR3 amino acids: CASNPSGGGQETQYF. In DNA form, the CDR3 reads TGTGCCAGCAATCCCTCGGGGGGAGGCCAAGAGACCCAGTACTTC.

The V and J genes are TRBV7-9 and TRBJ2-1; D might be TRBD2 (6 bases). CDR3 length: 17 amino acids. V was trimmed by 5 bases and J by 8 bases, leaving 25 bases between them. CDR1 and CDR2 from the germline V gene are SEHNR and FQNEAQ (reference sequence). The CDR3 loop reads CASSPTDMGLLNHEQFF. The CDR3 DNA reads TGTGCCAGCAGCCCCACGGACATGGGACTCCTTAATCATGAGCAGTTCTTC.

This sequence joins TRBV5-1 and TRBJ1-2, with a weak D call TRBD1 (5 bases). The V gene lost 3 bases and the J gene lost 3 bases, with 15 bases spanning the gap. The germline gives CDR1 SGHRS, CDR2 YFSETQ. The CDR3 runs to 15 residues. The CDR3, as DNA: TGCGCCAGCAGCTCTGGGGCCCTGACAGACTATGGCTACACCTTC. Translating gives CASSSGALTDYGYTF.

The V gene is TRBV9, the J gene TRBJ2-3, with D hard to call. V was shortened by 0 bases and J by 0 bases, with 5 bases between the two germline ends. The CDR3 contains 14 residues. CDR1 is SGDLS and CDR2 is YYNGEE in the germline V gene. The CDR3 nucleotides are TGTGCCAGCAGCGTAGGAGGAAGCACAGATACGCAGTATTTT. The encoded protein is CASSVGGSTDTQYF. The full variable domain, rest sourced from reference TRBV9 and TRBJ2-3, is DSGVTQTPKHLITATGQRVTLRCSPRSGDLSVYWYQQSLDQGLQFLIQYYNGEERAKGNILERFSAQQFPDLHSELNLSSLELGDSALYFCASSVGGSTDTQYFGPGTRLTVL.

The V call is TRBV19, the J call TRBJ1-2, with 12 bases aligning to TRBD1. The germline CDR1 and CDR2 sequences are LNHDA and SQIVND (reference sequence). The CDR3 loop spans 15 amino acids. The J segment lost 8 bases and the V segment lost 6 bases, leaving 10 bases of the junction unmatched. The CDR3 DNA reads TGTGCCAGTAGCCCCGGGACAGGGGGCTGGTGGGGCTACACCTTC. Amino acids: CASSPGTGGWWGYTF.

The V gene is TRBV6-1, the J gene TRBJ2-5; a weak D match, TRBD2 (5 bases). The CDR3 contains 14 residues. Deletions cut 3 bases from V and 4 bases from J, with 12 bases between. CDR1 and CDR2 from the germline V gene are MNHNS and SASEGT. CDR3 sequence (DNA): TGTGCCAGCAGTGATTTCCGGGGTCGAGAGACCCAGTACTTC. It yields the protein CASSDFRGRETQYF.

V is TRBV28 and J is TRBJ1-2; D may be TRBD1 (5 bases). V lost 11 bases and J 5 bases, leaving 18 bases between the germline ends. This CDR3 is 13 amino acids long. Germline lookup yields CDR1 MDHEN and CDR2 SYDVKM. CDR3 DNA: TGTGCCCACGGGAGGGGTGGAGAATATGGCTACACCTTC. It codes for CAHGRGGEYGYTF.

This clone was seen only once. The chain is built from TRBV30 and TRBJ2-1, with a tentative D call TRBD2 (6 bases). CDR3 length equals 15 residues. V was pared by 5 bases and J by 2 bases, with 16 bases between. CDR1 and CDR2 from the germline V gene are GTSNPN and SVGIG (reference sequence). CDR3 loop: CAWEGGRTTYNEQFF. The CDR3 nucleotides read TGTGCCTGGGAGGGTGGGAGGACAACCTACAATGAGCAGTTCTTC.

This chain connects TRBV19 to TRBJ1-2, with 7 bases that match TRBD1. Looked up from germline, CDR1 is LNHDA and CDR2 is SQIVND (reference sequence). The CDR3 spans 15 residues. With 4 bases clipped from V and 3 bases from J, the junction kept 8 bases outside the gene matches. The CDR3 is CASSTRQGRHYGYTF. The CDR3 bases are TGTGCCAGTAGTACCCGACAGGGAAGGCACTATGGCTACACCTTC.

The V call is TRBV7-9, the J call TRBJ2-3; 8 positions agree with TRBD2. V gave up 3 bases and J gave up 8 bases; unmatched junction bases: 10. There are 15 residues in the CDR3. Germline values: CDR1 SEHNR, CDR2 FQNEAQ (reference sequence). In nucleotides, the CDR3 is TGTGCCAGCAGCTTTCCGGGACTAGGCCGGAGTACGCAGTATTTT. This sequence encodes CASSFPGLGRSTQYF.

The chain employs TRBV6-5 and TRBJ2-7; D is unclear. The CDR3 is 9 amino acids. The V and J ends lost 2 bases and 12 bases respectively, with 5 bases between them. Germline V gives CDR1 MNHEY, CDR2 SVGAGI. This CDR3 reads CASSYPRYF. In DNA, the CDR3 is TGTGCCAGCAGTTACCCGCGGTACTTC.

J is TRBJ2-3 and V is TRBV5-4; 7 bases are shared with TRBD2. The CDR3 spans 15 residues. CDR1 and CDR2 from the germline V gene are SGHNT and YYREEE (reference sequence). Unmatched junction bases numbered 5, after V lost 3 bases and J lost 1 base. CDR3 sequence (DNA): TGTGCCAGCAGCTCTCCAGGGAGGGGCACAGATACGCAGTATTTT. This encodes CASSSPGRGTDTQYF.

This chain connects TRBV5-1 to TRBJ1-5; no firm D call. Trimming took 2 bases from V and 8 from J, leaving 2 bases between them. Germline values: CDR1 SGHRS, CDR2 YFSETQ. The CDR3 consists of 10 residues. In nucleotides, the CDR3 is TGCGCCAGCAGCTTTAAGCCCCAGCATTTT. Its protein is CASSFKPQHF.

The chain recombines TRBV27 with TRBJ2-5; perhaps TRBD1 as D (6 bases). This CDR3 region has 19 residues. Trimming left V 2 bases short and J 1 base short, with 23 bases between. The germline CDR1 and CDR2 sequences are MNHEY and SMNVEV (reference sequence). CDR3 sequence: CASSLGRRVRGFSQETQYF. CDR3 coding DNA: TGTGCCAGCAGTTTAGGGCGTCGTGTGAGGGGGTTTAGCCAAGAGACCCAGTACTTC.

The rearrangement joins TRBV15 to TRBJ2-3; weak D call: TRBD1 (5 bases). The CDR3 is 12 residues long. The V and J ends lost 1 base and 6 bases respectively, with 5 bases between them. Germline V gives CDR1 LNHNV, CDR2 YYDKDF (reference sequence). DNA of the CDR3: TGTGCCACCAGCAGAGCAGGGGATACGCAGTATTTT. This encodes CATSRAGDTQYF. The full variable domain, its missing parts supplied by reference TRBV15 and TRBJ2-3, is DAMVIQNPRYQVTQFGKPVTLSCSQTLNHNVMYWYQQKSSQAPKLLFHYYDKDFNNEADTPDNFQSRRPNTSFCFLDIRSPGLGDTAMYLCATSRAGDTQYFGPGTRLTVL.

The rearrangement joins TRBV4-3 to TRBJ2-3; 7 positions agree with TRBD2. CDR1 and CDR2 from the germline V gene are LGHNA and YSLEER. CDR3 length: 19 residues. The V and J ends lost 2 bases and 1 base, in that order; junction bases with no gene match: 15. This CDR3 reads CASSQKGWGRAWGTDTQYF. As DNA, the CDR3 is TGCGCCAGCAGCCAAAAAGGATGGGGGAGGGCCTGGGGCACAGATACGCAGTATTTT.